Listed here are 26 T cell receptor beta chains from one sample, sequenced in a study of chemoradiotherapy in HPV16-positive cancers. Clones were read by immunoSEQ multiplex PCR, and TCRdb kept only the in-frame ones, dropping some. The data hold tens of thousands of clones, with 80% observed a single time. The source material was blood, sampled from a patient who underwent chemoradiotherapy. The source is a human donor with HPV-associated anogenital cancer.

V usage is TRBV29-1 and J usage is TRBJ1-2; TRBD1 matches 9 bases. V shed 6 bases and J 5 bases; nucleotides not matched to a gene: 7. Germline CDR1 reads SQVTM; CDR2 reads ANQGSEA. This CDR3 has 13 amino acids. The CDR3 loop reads CSVLGTGRYGYTF. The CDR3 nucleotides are TGCAGCGTCCTAGGGACAGGGCGGTATGGCTACACCTTC. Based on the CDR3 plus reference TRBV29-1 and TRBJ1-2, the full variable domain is SAVISQKPSRDICQRGTSLTIQCQVDSQVTMMFWYRQQPGQSLTLIATANQGSEATYESGFVIDKFPISRPNLTFSTLTVSNMSPEDSSIYLCSVLGTGRYGYTFGSGTRLTVV.

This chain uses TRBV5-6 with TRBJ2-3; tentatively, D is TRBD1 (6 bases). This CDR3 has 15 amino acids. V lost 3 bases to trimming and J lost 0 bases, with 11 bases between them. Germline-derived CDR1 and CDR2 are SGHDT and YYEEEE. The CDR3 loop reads CASSSTTGSTDTQYF. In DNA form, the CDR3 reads TGTGCCAGCAGCTCGACGACAGGCAGCACAGATACGCAGTATTTT.

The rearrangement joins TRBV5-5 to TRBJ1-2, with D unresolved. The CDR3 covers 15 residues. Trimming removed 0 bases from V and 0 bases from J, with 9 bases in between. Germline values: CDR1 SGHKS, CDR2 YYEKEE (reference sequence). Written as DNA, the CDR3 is TGTGCCAGCAGCTTGGGAGCAGGAACTAACTATGGCTACACCTTC. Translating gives CASSLGAGTNYGYTF.

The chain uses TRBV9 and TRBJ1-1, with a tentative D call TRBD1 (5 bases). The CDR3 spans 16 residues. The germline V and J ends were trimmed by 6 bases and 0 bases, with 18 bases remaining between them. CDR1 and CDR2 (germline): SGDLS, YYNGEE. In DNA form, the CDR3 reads TGTGCCAGCACCAAAGGGGCCGGAAGGGTGAACACTGAAGCTTTCTTT. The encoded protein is CASTKGAGRVNTEAFF.

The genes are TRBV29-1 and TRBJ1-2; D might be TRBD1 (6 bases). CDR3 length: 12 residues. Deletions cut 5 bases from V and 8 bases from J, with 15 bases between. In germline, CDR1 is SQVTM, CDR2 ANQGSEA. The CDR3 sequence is CSVRQYQGGYTF. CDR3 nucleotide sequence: TGCAGCGTTCGACAGTATCAGGGGGGCTACACCTTC.

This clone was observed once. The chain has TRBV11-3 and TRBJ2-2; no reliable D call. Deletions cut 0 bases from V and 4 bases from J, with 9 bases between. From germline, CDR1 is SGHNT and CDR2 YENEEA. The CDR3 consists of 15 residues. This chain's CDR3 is CASSLDQVPTGELFF. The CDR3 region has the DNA TGTGCCAGCAGCTTAGATCAGGTGCCCACCGGGGAGCTGTTTTTT.

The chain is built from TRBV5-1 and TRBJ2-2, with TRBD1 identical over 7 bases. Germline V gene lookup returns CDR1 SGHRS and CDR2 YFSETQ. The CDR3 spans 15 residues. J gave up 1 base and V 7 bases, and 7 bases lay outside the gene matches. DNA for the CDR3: TGCGCCAGCTACGTAGGGACAGAGAACACCGGGGAGCTGTTTTTT. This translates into CASYVGTENTGELFF.

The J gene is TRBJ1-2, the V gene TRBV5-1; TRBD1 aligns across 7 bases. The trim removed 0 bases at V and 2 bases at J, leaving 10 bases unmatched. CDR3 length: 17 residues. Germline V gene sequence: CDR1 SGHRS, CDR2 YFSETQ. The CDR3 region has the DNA TGCGCCAGCAGCTTGGGACAGGGTACGCCTCAGAACTATGGCTACACCTTC. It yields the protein CASSLGQGTPQNYGYTF.

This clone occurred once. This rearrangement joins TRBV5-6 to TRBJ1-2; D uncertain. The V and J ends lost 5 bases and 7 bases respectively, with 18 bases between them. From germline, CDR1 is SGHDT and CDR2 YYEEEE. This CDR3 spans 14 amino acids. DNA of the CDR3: TGTGCCAGCAGTATGTTGGAACCCTACCGTGGCTACACCTTC. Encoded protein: CASSMLEPYRGYTF.

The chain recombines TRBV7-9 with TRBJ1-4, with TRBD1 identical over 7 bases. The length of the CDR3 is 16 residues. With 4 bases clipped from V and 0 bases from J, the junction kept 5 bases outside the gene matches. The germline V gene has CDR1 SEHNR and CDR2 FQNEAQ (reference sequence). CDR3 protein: CASSSGQGATNEKLFF. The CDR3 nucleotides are TGTGCCAGCAGCTCGGGGCAGGGGGCAACTAATGAAAAACTGTTTTTT.

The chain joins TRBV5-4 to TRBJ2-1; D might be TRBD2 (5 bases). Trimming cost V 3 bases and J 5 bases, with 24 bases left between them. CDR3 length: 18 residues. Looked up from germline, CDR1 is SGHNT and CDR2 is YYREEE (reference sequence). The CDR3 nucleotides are TGTGCCAGCAGCTCCGGACGTCTCGGAGGTGGTGGCCACAATGAGCAGTTCTTC. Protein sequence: CASSSGRLGGGGHNEQFF.

The CDR3 loop reads CASSLVAGTSNQPQHF. The CDR3 DNA sequence: TGTGCCAGCAGCTTAGTCGCAGGGACAAGCAATCAGCCCCAGCATTTT. The chain carries TRBV7-9 and TRBJ1-5; perhaps TRBD1 as D (6 bases). Trimming took off 1 base at V and 1 base at J, with 11 bases between the two ends. Germline CDR1 SEHNR, CDR2 FQNEAQ (reference sequence). The CDR3 spans 16 residues.

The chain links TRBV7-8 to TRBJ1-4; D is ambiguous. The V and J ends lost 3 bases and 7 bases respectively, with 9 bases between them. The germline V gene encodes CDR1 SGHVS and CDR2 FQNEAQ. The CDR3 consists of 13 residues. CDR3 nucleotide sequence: TGTGCCAGCAGCTTTCGCCTACTTGAAAAACTGTTTTTT. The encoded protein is CASSFRLLEKLFF.

The CDR3 sequence is CSVGGDGANVLTF. The DNA for the CDR3 is TGCAGCGTGGGGGGGGATGGGGCCAACGTCCTGACTTTC. The gene calls are TRBV29-1 and TRBJ2-6, with 7 bases matching TRBD2. The V segment lost 6 bases and the J segment 3 bases; nucleotides outside the gene matches: 2. Germline V lookup: CDR1 SQVTM, CDR2 ANQGSEA. This CDR3 is 13 amino acids long.

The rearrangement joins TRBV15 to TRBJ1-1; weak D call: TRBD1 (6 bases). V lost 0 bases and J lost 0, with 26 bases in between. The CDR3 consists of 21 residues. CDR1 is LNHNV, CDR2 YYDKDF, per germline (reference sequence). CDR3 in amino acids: CATSRDGWGGEIELMNTEAFF. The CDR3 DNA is TGTGCCACCAGCAGAGATGGTTGGGGGGGCGAAATTGAACTAATGAACACTGAAGCTTTCTTT. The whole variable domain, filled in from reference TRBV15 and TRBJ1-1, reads DAMVIQNPRYQVTQFGKPVTLSCSQTLNHNVMYWYQQKSSQAPKLLFHYYDKDFNNEADTPDNFQSRRPNTSFCFLDIRSPGLGDTAMYLCATSRDGWGGEIELMNTEAFFGQGTRLTVV.

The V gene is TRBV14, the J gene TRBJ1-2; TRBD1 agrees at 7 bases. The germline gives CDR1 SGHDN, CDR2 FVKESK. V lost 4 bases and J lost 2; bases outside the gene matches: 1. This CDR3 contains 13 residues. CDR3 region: CASSRTGNYGYTF. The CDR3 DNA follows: TGTGCCAGCAGCCGGACAGGCAACTATGGCTACACCTTC.

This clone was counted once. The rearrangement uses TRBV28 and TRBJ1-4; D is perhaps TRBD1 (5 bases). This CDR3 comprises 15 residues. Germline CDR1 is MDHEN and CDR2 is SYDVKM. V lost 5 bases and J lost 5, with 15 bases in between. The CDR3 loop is CASSTPGEGNEKLFF. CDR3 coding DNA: TGTGCCAGCAGTACCCCTGGAGAGGGGAATGAAAAACTGTTTTTT.

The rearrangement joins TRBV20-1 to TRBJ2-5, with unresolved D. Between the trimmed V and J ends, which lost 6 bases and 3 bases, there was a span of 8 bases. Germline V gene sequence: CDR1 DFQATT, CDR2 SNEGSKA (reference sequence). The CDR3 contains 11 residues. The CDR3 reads CSATAEETQYF. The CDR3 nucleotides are TGCAGTGCCACGGCGGAAGAGACCCAGTACTTC.

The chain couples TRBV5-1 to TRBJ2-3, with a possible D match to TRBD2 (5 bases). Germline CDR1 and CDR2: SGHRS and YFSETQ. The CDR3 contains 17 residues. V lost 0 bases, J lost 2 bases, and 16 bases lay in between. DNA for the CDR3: TGCGCCAGCAGCTTGGGGGCGACGGGGTCAATCACAGATACGCAGTATTTT. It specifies CASSLGATGSITDTQYF.

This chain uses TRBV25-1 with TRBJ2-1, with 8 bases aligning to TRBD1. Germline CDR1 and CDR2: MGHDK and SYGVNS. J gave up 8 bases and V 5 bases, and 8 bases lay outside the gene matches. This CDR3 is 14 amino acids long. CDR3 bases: TGTGCCAGCAGTTTAACAGGGGGTCGGTATGAGCAGTTCTTC. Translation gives CASSLTGGRYEQFF.

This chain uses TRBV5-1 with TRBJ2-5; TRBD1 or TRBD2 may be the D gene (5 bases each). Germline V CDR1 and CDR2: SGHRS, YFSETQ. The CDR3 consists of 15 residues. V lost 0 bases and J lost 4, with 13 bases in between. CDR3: CASSLALGDTETQYF. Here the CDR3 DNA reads TGCGCCAGCAGCTTGGCCTTGGGGGATACAGAGACCCAGTACTTC.

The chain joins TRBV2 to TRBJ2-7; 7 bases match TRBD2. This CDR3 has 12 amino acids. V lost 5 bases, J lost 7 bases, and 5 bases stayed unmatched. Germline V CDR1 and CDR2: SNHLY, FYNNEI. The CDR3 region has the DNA TGTGCCAGCAGTACCCTGGGGGGGGAGCAGTACTTC. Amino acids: CASSTLGGEQYF.

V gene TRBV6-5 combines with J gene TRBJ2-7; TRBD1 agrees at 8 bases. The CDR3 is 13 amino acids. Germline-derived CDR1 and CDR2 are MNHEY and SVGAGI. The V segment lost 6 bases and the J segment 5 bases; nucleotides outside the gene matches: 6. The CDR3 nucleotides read TGTGCCAGCAGGGACAGGGCAGGGGACGAGCAGTACTTC. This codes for CASRDRAGDEQYF.

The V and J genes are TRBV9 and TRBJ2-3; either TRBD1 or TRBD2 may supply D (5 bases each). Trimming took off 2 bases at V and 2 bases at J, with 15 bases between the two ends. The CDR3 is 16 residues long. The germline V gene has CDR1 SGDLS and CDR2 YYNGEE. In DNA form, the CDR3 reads TGTGCCAGCAGCGTCCGCCGGGACCAGATCACAGATACGCAGTATTTT. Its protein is CASSVRRDQITDTQYF.

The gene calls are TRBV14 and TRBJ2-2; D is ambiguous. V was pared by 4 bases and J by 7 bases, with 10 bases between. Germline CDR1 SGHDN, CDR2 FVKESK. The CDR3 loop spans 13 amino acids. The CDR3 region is CASSPRVVGELFF. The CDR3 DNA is TGTGCCAGCAGCCCACGGGTCGTCGGGGAGCTGTTTTTT. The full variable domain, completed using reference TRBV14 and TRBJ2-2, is EAGVTQFPSHSVIEKGQTVTLRCDPISGHDNLYWYRRVMGKEIKFLLHFVKESKQDESGMPNNRFLAERTGGTYSTLKVQPAELEDSGVYFCASSPRVVGELFFGEGSRLTVL.

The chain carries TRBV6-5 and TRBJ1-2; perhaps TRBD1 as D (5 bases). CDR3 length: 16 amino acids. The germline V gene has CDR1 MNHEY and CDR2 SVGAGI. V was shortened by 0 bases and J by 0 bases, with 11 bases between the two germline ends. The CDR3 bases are TGTGCCAGCAGTTACTCGAGGGGCAGGGCTAACTATGGCTACACCTTC. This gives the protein CASSYSRGRANYGYTF.